One and the same sample provided the 26 T cell receptor beta chains below, sequenced in a study of CD8 T cells in ankylosing spondylitis. One entry per CDR3 protein results from TCRdb running MiXCR on the 5' RACE reads. The table shows about 310,000 distinct CDR3 sequences, with less than 25% occurring only once. The sample consisted of blood, either unsorted or a sorted T cell fraction (not recorded which). The receptors were sampled from a female donor with ankylosing spondylitis or in good health (not recorded which).

The chain recombines TRBV4-2 with TRBJ2-3, with 11 bases matching TRBD2. Unmatched junction bases numbered 5, after V lost 0 bases and J lost 3 bases. This CDR3 comprises 17 residues. CDR1 is LGHNA and CDR2 is YNFKEQ in the germline V gene. The CDR3 DNA reads as TGTGCCAGCAGCCAAGATTGGACTAGCGGGTCGACAGATACGCAGTATTTT. Its protein product is CASSQDWTSGSTDTQYF.

This clonotype was seen at least ten times. CDR3: CSVGVGQGGQPQHF. The CDR3 nucleotides are TGCAGCGTTGGAGTGGGACAGGGAGGTCAGCCCCAGCATTTT. The chain recombines TRBV29-1 with TRBJ1-5; 9 nucleotides align to TRBD1. V was pared by 4 bases and J by 6 bases, with 7 bases of the junction left unmatched. Germline lookup yields CDR1 SQVTM and CDR2 ANQGSEA. CDR3 length equals 14 residues.

The chain joins TRBV4-3 to TRBJ2-1; TRBD2 agrees at 10 bases. The CDR3 contains 16 residues. With 1 base clipped from V and 8 bases from J, the junction kept 8 bases outside the gene matches. The germline V gene encodes CDR1 LGHNA and CDR2 YSLEER. The CDR3 here is CASSQVPSGSTYEQFF. CDR3 nucleotides: TGCGCCAGCAGCCAAGTCCCTAGCGGGAGTACCTATGAGCAGTTCTTC.

This chain joins TRBV7-2 and TRBJ2-1; the D gene could be TRBD1 or TRBD2 (5 bases each). The germline V and J ends were trimmed by 5 bases and 5 bases, with 22 bases remaining between them. Germline V lookup: CDR1 SGHTA, CDR2 FQGNSA. This CDR3 is built from 17 residues. The CDR3 region is CASSRETLRVRHNEQFF. CDR3 bases: TGTGCCAGCAGCAGGGAGACGCTCAGGGTCCGACACAATGAGCAGTTCTTC.

This sequence joins TRBV7-8 and TRBJ2-5; D might be TRBD1 or TRBD2, each matching 5 bases. The CDR3 has 18 amino acids. Germline loops: CDR1 SGHVS, CDR2 FQNEAQ. V was shortened by 5 bases and J by 4 bases, with 26 bases between the two germline ends. CDR3 amino acids: CASSQNRTWGRRGETQYF. DNA for the CDR3: TGTGCCAGCAGCCAGAATCGGACGTGGGGACGAAGGGGAGAGACCCAGTACTTC.

The sample holds a few counts of this clonotype. The CDR3 sequence: CASSHTSGSLYNEQFF. In nucleotides, the CDR3 is TGTGCCAGCAGCCACACTAGCGGGAGCCTGTACAATGAGCAGTTCTTC. The J gene is TRBJ2-1, the V gene TRBV7-6; 11 bases are shared with TRBD2. CDR3 size: 16 residues. The germline gives CDR1 SGHVS, CDR2 FNYEAQ. The trim removed 5 bases at V and 4 bases at J, leaving 7 bases unmatched.

This clonotype has only a few counts. The chain links TRBV12-3 or TRBV12-4 to TRBJ1-2, with TRBD1 matching over 7 bases. The ends lost 5 bases at V and 0 bases at J; junction bases unmatched: 9. The CDR3 is made up of 16 amino acids. CDR3 in amino acids: CASSPSNRGANYGYTF. DNA of the CDR3: TGTGCCAGCAGTCCCTCAAACAGGGGAGCTAACTATGGCTACACCTTC.

The chain recombines TRBV5-8 with TRBJ2-1, with 10 bases aligning to TRBD2. CDR3 length: 15 residues. Losses at the gene ends were 0 bases for V and 7 bases for J; bases not matched to a gene: 4. The germline gives CDR1 SGHTS, CDR2 YDEGEE. The CDR3 reads CASSLGGLAWNEQFF. CDR3 bases: TGTGCCAGCAGCTTGGGGGGACTAGCGTGGAATGAGCAGTTCTTC.

CDR3 region: CASSLKTASYEQYF. CDR3 bases: TGCGCCAGCAGCCTTAAGACTGCATCCTACGAGCAGTACTTC. This chain connects TRBV5-1 to TRBJ2-7; D uncertain. Germline lookup yields CDR1 SGHRS and CDR2 YFSETQ. The V end lost 4 bases, the J end lost 1 base, and 12 bases lay between the germline ends. The CDR3 has 14 residues.

The chain joins TRBV12-3 or TRBV12-4 to TRBJ2-5; the D is unclear. The CDR3 contains 13 residues. V was pared by 6 bases and J by 4 bases, with 12 bases between. In DNA, the CDR3 is TGTGCCAGCAGCTCCGCCTTAGGAGAGACCCAGTACTTC. It encodes CASSSALGETQYF.

The rearrangement links TRBV19 to TRBJ2-2; D is undetermined. Germline V CDR1 and CDR2: LNHDA, SQIVND (reference sequence). The CDR3 contains 13 residues. With 8 bases removed from V and 1 base from J, the gap between germline ends came to 8 bases. The CDR3 protein is CASGPVNTGELFF. DNA for the CDR3: TGTGCCAGTGGTCCGGTGAACACCGGGGAGCTGTTTTTT. Full variable domain (missing parts from reference TRBV19 and TRBJ2-2): DGGITQSPKYLFRKEGQNVTLSCEQNLNHDAMYWYRQDPGQGLRLIYYSQIVNDFQKGDIAEGYSVSREKKESFPLTVTSAQKNPTAFYLCASGPVNTGELFFGEGSRLTVL.

There are a few counts of this clonotype. The rearrangement joins TRBV4-3 to TRBJ2-2, with a tentative D call TRBD1 (5 bases). Germline lookup yields CDR1 LGHNA and CDR2 YSLEER. The CDR3 contains 14 residues. The V gene lost 9 bases and the J gene lost 4 bases, with 15 bases spanning the gap. CDR3 amino acids: CASRRDIVTGELFF. CDR3 in DNA: TGCGCCAGTCGCAGGGATATTGTCACCGGGGAGCTGTTTTTT.

This clonotype was detected a few times. This chain uses TRBV20-1 with TRBJ2-1; either TRBD1 or TRBD2 may supply D (5 bases each). V lost 5 bases to trimming and J lost 9 bases, with 20 bases between them. This CDR3 spans 14 amino acids. Germline V gene lookup returns CDR1 DFQATT and CDR2 SNEGSKA (reference sequence). DNA of the CDR3: TGCAGTGCTCCGGTACTCTTGGGTGGGGGTGAGCAGTTCTTC. This codes for CSAPVLLGGGEQFF.

In this sample, this clonotype turned up a few times. The V gene is TRBV20-1, the J gene TRBJ2-4; D is undetermined. The V and J ends lost 5 bases and 0 bases respectively, with 11 bases between them. Germline V CDR1 and CDR2: DFQATT, SNEGSKA (reference sequence). This CDR3 has 14 amino acids. This CDR3 is CSAGRPGAKNIQYF. CDR3 in DNA: TGCAGTGCTGGCAGGCCGGGAGCCAAAAACATTCAGTACTTC.

This clonotype was recorded a few times. The chain has TRBV12-3 or TRBV12-4 and TRBJ1-5; 7 bases map to TRBD1. The CDR3 covers 17 residues. With 11 bases clipped from V and 3 bases from J, the junction kept 19 bases outside the gene matches. The CDR3 DNA reads as TGTGCCTCAAGACCGGGACAGAATATTGCGTACAATCAGCCCCAGCATTTT. This gives the protein CASRPGQNIAYNQPQHF.

This chain uses TRBV7-9 with TRBJ1-1; a possible D gene is TRBD1 (6 bases). This CDR3 is 14 amino acids long. Germline CDR1 reads SEHNR; CDR2 reads FQNEAQ (reference sequence). The V end lost 4 bases, the J end lost 7 bases, and 16 bases lay between the germline ends. CDR3 DNA sequence: TGTGCCAGCAGCTCGAACAGGGTTCGGGATGAAGCTTTCTTT. Translated: CASSSNRVRDEAFF. The entire variable domain, with the rest obtained from reference TRBV7-9 and TRBJ1-1, is as follows: DTGVSQNPRHKITKRGQNVTFRCDPISEHNRLYWYRQTLGQGPEFLTYFQNEAQLEKSRLLSDRFSAERPKGSFSTLEIQRTEQGDSAMYLCASSSNRVRDEAFFGQGTRLTVV.

The table lists this clonotype with many counts. The chain combines TRBV4-2 with TRBJ2-5; D remains ambiguous. CDR1 is LGHNA, CDR2 YNFKEQ, per germline. The CDR3 is made up of 13 amino acids. V lost 1 base, J lost 1 base, and 4 bases lay in between. The CDR3 loop reads CASSQGFQETQYF. The DNA for the CDR3 is TGTGCCAGCAGCCAAGGCTTCCAAGAGACCCAGTACTTC.

The V call is TRBV20-1, the J call TRBJ2-1; D uncertain. Germline V gene sequence: CDR1 DFQATT, CDR2 SNEGSKA (reference sequence). With 3 bases removed from V and 8 bases from J, the gap between germline ends came to 17 bases. The CDR3 sequence is 14 residues long. This chain's CDR3 is CSASSGAAGYEQFF. The CDR3 DNA reads as TGCAGTGCTAGCTCTGGCGCGGCCGGGTATGAGCAGTTCTTC.

The chain uses TRBV4-1 and TRBJ2-3; no reliable D call. In germline, CDR1 is MGHRA, CDR2 YSYEKL. The CDR3 length is 16 residues. Trimming pared 4 bases from V and 1 base from J, leaving 15 bases between. In DNA form, the CDR3 reads TGCGCCAGCAGCCTACGACCCCGATCAGGCACAGATACGCAGTATTTT. It translates to CASSLRPRSGTDTQYF.

This clonotype was counted a few times. The chain combines TRBV7-9 with TRBJ2-5; 7 positions match TRBD2. Germline lookup yields CDR1 SEHNR and CDR2 FQNEAQ (reference sequence). This CDR3 has 15 amino acids. V gave up 2 bases and J gave up 2 bases; unmatched junction bases: 5. The CDR3 sequence: CASSLLYGGQETQYF. In nucleotides, the CDR3 is TGTGCCAGCAGCTTACTCTACGGGGGGCAAGAGACCCAGTACTTC.

This clonotype was seen a few times. The CDR3 region is CASSFSLAGGGNEQFF. In DNA form, the CDR3 reads TGTGCCAGCAGTTTTAGCCTAGCGGGAGGGGGTAATGAGCAGTTCTTC. V and J are TRBV27 and TRBJ2-1; 12 nucleotides agree with TRBD2. This CDR3 has 16 residues. The V and J ends lost 3 bases and 7 bases, in that order; junction bases with no gene match: 7. Germline V lookup: CDR1 MNHEY, CDR2 SMNVEV (reference sequence).

The chain joins TRBV6-5 to TRBJ1-5; D not certain. Germline V gene data show CDR1 as MNHEY and CDR2 as SVGAGI. This CDR3 is built from 15 residues. V lost 0 bases, J lost 5 bases, and 11 bases lay in between. The CDR3 reads CASSYSRGIDQPQHF. CDR3 in DNA: TGTGCCAGCAGTTACTCGAGAGGCATCGATCAGCCCCAGCATTTT.

This clonotype was seen at least ten times. The chain is built from TRBV10-3 and TRBJ1-1; D is perhaps TRBD1 (5 bases). Germline lookup yields CDR1 ENHRY and CDR2 SYGVKD. The CDR3 sequence is 14 residues long. Deletions cut 3 bases from V and 8 bases from J, with 16 bases between. The CDR3: CAISEHADTEEAFF. The DNA of the CDR3 is TGTGCCATCAGTGAACATGCGGACACTGAAGAAGCTTTCTTT.

This clonotype has ten or more counts. The chain joins TRBV14 to TRBJ2-1, with 9 bases that match TRBD2. The CDR3 loop spans 16 amino acids. CDR1 and CDR2 from the germline V gene are SGHDN and FVKESK. The V and J ends lost 5 bases and 4 bases, in that order; junction bases with no gene match: 9. Written as DNA, the CDR3 is TGTGCCAGCAGCACCCTGGGCCTAGCGGGATACAATGAGCAGTTCTTC. It translates to CASSTLGLAGYNEQFF.

This clonotype appeared a few times. The chain links TRBV20-1 to TRBJ1-1, with D perhaps TRBD1 (6 bases). This CDR3 is 16 amino acids long. The germline V and J ends were trimmed by 3 bases and 0 bases, with 17 bases remaining between them. Per germline, CDR1 DFQATT and CDR2 SNEGSKA (reference sequence). CDR3 sequence reads: CSARAPGGAMNTEAFF. The CDR3 DNA is TGCAGTGCTAGGGCCCCCGGGGGCGCAATGAACACTGAAGCTTTCTTT.

V and J are TRBV12-3 or TRBV12-4 and TRBJ1-2; no definite D call. V was clipped by 6 bases and J by 7 bases, with 18 bases between them. This CDR3 region has 14 residues. CDR3 sequence: CASSPLGESGGYTF. DNA for the CDR3: TGTGCCAGCAGCCCCCTTGGAGAATCTGGTGGCTACACCTTC.